This TCR beta chain derives from a study of OX40 agonist ivuxolimab in advanced cancers. Turning to the study itself: Ivuxolimab, which patients received intravenously every 2 weeks, was dosed at 0.01 to 10 mg/kg.

Clones were sequenced by immunoSEQ multiplex PCR, and TCRdb holds only the in-frame ones, with some missing. Of approximately 12,000 clones listed, about 81% are singletons. As for this clone: Its target is unknown.

With baseline, cycle 4 day 1, and cycle 7 day 1 as timepoints, blood was sampled. Study results and caveats: The study observed clonal expansion of CD4+ and CD8+ blood T cells by week 6 at 0.1 to 3.0 mg/kg.

Trimming removed 1 base at V and 8 bases at J, with 11 bases between. CDR3 length equals 13 residues. CDR1 SEHNR and CDR2 FQNEAQ come from the germline V gene (reference sequence). This TCR came from an adult with an advanced solid tumor such as melanoma, head and neck, liver or kidney cancer. V gene TRBV7-9 combines with J gene TRBJ1-1; D uncertain. The sequences come from CD4+ or CD8+ T cells sorted from blood, collected in a trial of the OX40 agonist ivuxolimab. Here the CDR3 DNA reads TGTGCCAGCAGCTTAGGGTTAAACGGAGAAGCTTTCTTT. It codes for CASSLGLNGEAFF. The full variable domain, in which reference TRBV7-9 and TRBJ1-1 provide the parts outside the CDR3, is DTGVSQNPRHKITKRGQNVTFRCDPISEHNRLYWYRQTLGQGPEFLTYFQNEAQLEKSRLLSDRFSAERPKGSFSTLEIQRTEQGDSAMYLCASSLGLNGEAFFGQGTRLTVV.